These 2 T cell receptor beta chains were all obtained from the same sample, sequenced in a study of T cells in narcolepsy. Generated by immunoSEQ multiplex PCR, the TCRdb table keeps only in-frame clones and is missing some. This table has 31,000 or so clones, 85% to 90% appearing once. The sequenced sample consisted of CD45RA- memory CD4+ T cells from PBMCs. The receptors were gathered from a human donor with narcolepsy.

The chain has TRBV5-1 and TRBJ2-1; TRBD2 might be the D (6 bases). Germline V gene data show CDR1 as SGHRS and CDR2 as YFSETQ. Trimming removed 0 bases from V and 10 bases from J, with 17 bases in between. CDR3 length: 15 residues. The CDR3 DNA is TGCGCCAGCAGCTTGGCCGCGGGGCGCGCTTCGGAGCAGTTCTTC. This gives the protein CASSLAAGRASEQFF.

The genes are TRBV6-1 and TRBJ2-7; 7 bases fit TRBD1. V lost 6 bases and J lost 3; bases outside the gene matches: 11. The germline V gene has CDR1 MNHNS and CDR2 SASEGT. This CDR3 contains 15 residues. The CDR3 DNA is TGTGCCAGCAGGGGTTCAGGGGGATGGATCTACGAGCAGTACTTC. Amino acid sequence: CASRGSGGWIYEQYF.